This TCR beta chain was identified during a study of T cells in Graves' hyperthyroidism and ophthalmopathy. TCR beta CDR3 region amplification was performed from RNA transcripts. First-round RT-PCR targeting the TCR CDR3 was performed with the HTBI primer set. One entry per CDR3 protein, called by TCRdb with MiXCR from the multiplex PCR reads. The table lists about 380,000 distinct CDR3 sequences, approximately 15% of them singletons. The CDR3 contains 12 residues. Trimming took 4 bases from V and 5 from J; bases not matched to a gene: 2. CDR1 is LNHDA and CDR2 is SQIVND in the germline V gene (reference sequence).

This clonotype was sampled from a young man with Graves' hyperthyroidism that later progressed to Graves' ophthalmopathy. Sequenced: blood. V gene TRBV19 combines with J gene TRBJ2-7, with TRBD1 matching over 7 bases. This CDR3 reads CASSTQGDEQYF. The CDR3 coding sequence is TGTGCCAGTAGTACCCAGGGGGACGAGCAGTACTTC.